These T cell receptor beta chains were read from a single sample in a study of PD-1 blockade in classical Hodgkin lymphoma. Some clones are missing from TCRdb's copy, which holds only in-frame ones; the method was immunoSEQ multiplex PCR. The repertoire holds some 64,000 clones, with 75% to 90% as singletons. The source material was peripheral blood mononuclear cells (PBMCs), sampled at baseline. The receptor set was obtained from a human donor with classical Hodgkin lymphoma. Each CDR3 is given with its conserved first and last residue. Fields, in order: V gene, clone size, J gene, D gene, CDR3 protein, CDR3 DNA. D genes are given only for firm matches. Not every row has a clone size; where given, it reads once, few, many or a size class.

TRBV10-3	.	TRBJ2-7	.	CAISGRDTGGEQYF	TGTGCCATCAGTGGGAGGGACACCGGAGGGGAGCAGTACTTC
TRBV6-5	.	TRBJ1-3	.	CASSYSAGVGNTIYF	TGTGCCAGCAGTTACTCGGCAGGGGTCGGAAACACCATATATTTT
TRBV5-1	.	TRBJ2-3	.	CASSLGWTGSYTQYF	TGCGCCAGCAGCTTGGGATGGACTGGATCCTATACGCAGTATTTT
TRBV10-3	.	TRBJ1-1	TRBD1	CATQGAQNTEAFF	TGTGCCACCCAGGGGGCCCAGAACACTGAAGCTTTCTTT
TRBV2	.	TRBJ1-6	.	CASSTTAYNSPLHF	TGTGCCAGCAGTACGACAGCATATAATTCACCCCTCCACTTT
TRBV6-6	.	TRBJ2-2	.	CASKGPGELFF	TGTGCCAGCAAAGGGCCCGGGGAGCTGTTTTTT
TRBV27	few	TRBJ1-2	.	CASSFGGNYGYTF	TGTGCCAGCAGTTTTGGGGGAAACTATGGCTACACCTTC
TRBV7-9	once	TRBJ1-2	TRBD1	CASSIPSDRVERGYTF	TGTGCCAGCAGCATACCGTCTGACAGGGTGGAACGTGGCTACACCTTC
TRBV30	few	TRBJ1-4	TRBD1	CAWSVQGGGLGKLFF	TGTGCCTGGAGTGTCCAGGGGGGAGGTCTAGGAAAACTGTTTTTT
TRBV21-1	.	TRBJ2-2	.	CARDRGPGELFF	TGTGCCCGAGACAGGGGACCCGGGGAGCTGTTTTTT
TRBV19	.	TRBJ2-1	TRBD1	CASSLFDRDHEQFF	TGTGCCAGTAGTTTATTCGACAGGGACCATGAGCAGTTCTTC
TRBV11-3	.	TRBJ2-1	.	CASSLGGYNEQFF	TGTGCCAGCAGCTTAGGGGGGTACAATGAGCAGTTCTTC
TRBV29-1	.	TRBJ2-7	.	CSVYQGKAFYEQYF	TGCAGCGTTTACCAGGGGAAGGCTTTTTACGAGCAGTACTTC
TRBV7-4	.	TRBJ1-1	TRBD1	CASSLWTGPNTEAFF	TGTGCCAGCAGTTTATGGACAGGCCCGAACACTGAAGCTTTCTTT
TRBV2	.	TRBJ2-7	TRBD1	CASRVDRALYEQYF	TGTGCCAGCAGGGTGGACAGGGCCCTCTACGAGCAGTACTTC
TRBV7-3	.	TRBJ2-2	.	CASSSPERGGTGELFF	TGTGCCAGCAGCTCTCCCGAAAGGGGCGGAACCGGGGAGCTGTTTTTT
TRBV15	.	TRBJ1-4	.	CATSTVRGSEKLFF	TGTGCCACCAGCACCGTTAGGGGCTCTGAAAAACTGTTTTTT
TRBV7-9	.	TRBJ2-3	.	CASRAAADTQYF	TGTGCCAGCAGAGCGGCAGCAGATACGCAGTATTTT
TRBV11-2	.	TRBJ1-6	.	CASRVSGQSPLNSPLHF	TGTGCCAGCAGAGTTTCGGGACAATCACCTCTTAATTCACCCCTCCACTTT
TRBV13	.	TRBJ2-3	.	CASSLRGTDTQYF	TGTGCCAGCAGCTTACGGGGAACAGATACGCAGTATTTT
TRBV5-1	.	TRBJ2-3	.	CASSLNEGIEDTQYF	TGCGCCAGCAGCTTAAATGAGGGGATCGAGGATACGCAGTATTTT
TRBV5-4	.	TRBJ2-3	.	CASSSLGDTQYF	TGTGCCAGCAGCTCTCTGGGAGATACGCAGTATTTT
TRBV2	.	TRBJ2-3	.	CASYKGADTQYF	TGTGCCAGTTATAAGGGTGCAGATACGCAGTATTTT
TRBV6-5	.	TRBJ1-3	.	CASSVDSYSGNTIYF	TGTGCCAGCAGCGTGGACAGTTACTCTGGAAACACCATATATTTT
TRBV19	.	TRBJ1-5	TRBD1	CASSLVPGQGTNQPQHF	TGTGCCAGTAGTCTCGTGCCGGGACAGGGGACCAATCAGCCCCAGCATTTT
TRBV5-5	.	TRBJ2-7	.	CASSLDGGLEQYF	TGTGCCAGCAGCTTGGATGGGGGGCTCGAGCAGTACTTC
TRBV7-9	.	TRBJ2-1	TRBD2	CASSIGPSGAYNEQFF	TGTGCCAGCAGCATCGGTCCGAGCGGGGCTTACAATGAGCAGTTCTTC
TRBV5-4	.	TRBJ2-7	.	CASSRTGTSNGQYF	TGTGCCAGCAGCAGAACCGGGACTTCTAACGGGCAGTACTTC
TRBV18	.	TRBJ2-6	.	CASSPKGSGANVLTF	TGTGCCAGCTCACCGAAGGGCTCTGGGGCCAACGTCCTGACTTTC
TRBV27	.	TRBJ1-4	.	CASSLIGGDAANEKLFF	TGTGCCAGCAGTTTAATCGGGGGCGATGCGGCTAATGAAAAACTGTTTTTT
TRBV28	.	TRBJ2-7	.	CASSPLLYERYF	TGTGCCAGCAGTCCCCTCCTCTACGAGCGGTACTTC
TRBV7-9	.	TRBJ2-3	.	CASSYNADTQYF	TGTGCCAGCAGCTATAATGCAGATACGCAGTATTTT
TRBV5-1	.	TRBJ1-1	.	CASSLTPRVPNTEAFF	TGCGCCAGCAGCCTAACCCCCAGAGTACCGAACACTGAAGCTTTCTTT
TRBV4-1	.	TRBJ2-1	TRBD1	CASSQDLGTETYNEQFF	TGCGCCAGCAGCCAGGACCTCGGGACAGAGACCTACAATGAGCAGTTCTTC
TRBV7-6	.	TRBJ2-7	.	CASSLKGSYATTYEQYF	TGTGCCAGCAGCTTAAAAGGGTCCTATGCGACTACTTACGAGCAGTACTTC
TRBV6-1	.	TRBJ1-5	.	CASTLAYSNQPQHF	TGTGCCAGCACGCTCGCCTATAGCAATCAGCCCCAGCATTTT
TRBV5-4	.	TRBJ1-4	.	CASSFWSTNEKLFF	TGTGCCAGCAGCTTTTGGAGTACTAATGAAAAACTGTTTTTT
TRBV7-8	.	TRBJ1-1	TRBD1	CASIPGGEAEAFF	TGTGCCAGCATCCCAGGGGGGGAAGCTGAAGCTTTCTTT
TRBV19	.	TRBJ1-2	TRBD1	CASIGGQGGNYGYTF	TGTGCCAGTATTGGCGGACAGGGTGGGAACTATGGCTACACCTTC
TRBV4-1	.	TRBJ1-6	.	CASSHGTPAYNSPLHF	TGCGCCAGCAGCCACGGGACACCGGCCTATAATTCACCCCTCCACTTT
TRBV5-8	.	TRBJ2-3	.	CASSFRGVGDTQYF	TGTGCCAGCAGCTTCAGAGGGGTCGGAGATACGCAGTATTTT
TRBV7-9	.	TRBJ1-4	.	CASSFGTPVEKLFF	TGTGCCAGCAGCTTCGGGACACCGGTTGAAAAACTGTTTTTT
TRBV27	few	TRBJ1-1	.	CASKRGGEGPEAFF	TGTGCCAGCAAAAGGGGAGGGGAGGGTCCTGAAGCTTTCTTT
TRBV4-2	.	TRBJ2-5	TRBD2	CASSQELGLAGGLQSQETQYF	TGTGCCAGCAGCCAAGAATTGGGACTAGCGGGGGGGCTTCAATCCCAAGAGACCCAGTACTTC
TRBV29-1	.	TRBJ1-2	TRBD1	CSVHDRGLANYGYTF	TGCAGCGTGCATGACAGGGGGCTAGCTAACTATGGCTACACCTTC
TRBV12-1	.	TRBJ1-2	.	CASTVLGGGRGNYGYTF	TGTGCCAGCACCGTCCTCGGGGGGGGCAGGGGGAACTATGGCTACACCTTC
TRBV27	.	TRBJ2-7	.	CASMPMTGHYEQYF	TGTGCCAGCATGCCCATGACAGGCCACTACGAGCAGTACTTC
TRBV13	.	TRBJ2-7	.	CASSLGRGPSYEQYF	TGTGCCAGCAGCTTAGGCCGGGGACCCTCCTACGAGCAGTACTTC
TRBV25-1	.	TRBJ2-3	TRBD2	CASTPASGKIDTQYF	TGTGCCAGCACCCCCGCCAGCGGGAAGATTGATACGCAGTATTTT
TRBV27	.	TRBJ2-1	TRBD1	CASSLWGGQGNNEQFF	TGTGCCAGCAGTTTATGGGGAGGACAGGGGAACAATGAGCAGTTCTTC
TRBV27	.	TRBJ1-2	.	CASSFLGSPNGYTF	TGTGCCAGCAGTTTCTTGGGCAGTCCTAATGGCTACACCTTC